Each of the 19 T cell receptor beta chains below was sequenced from the same sample in a study of cytomegalovirus exposure and HLA in healthy donors. 60 Vbeta and 13 Jbeta primers were used in PCR. Profiled with immunoSEQ multiplex PCR; TCRdb holds only in-frame clones, not every one. The table includes approximately 180,000 clones, around three quarters detected once. Sequenced input: PBMCs. Every receptor here comes from a woman aged 30 to 39 in good health and CMV-seronegative.

This clone has a handful of counts. V usage is TRBV30 and J usage is TRBJ2-7; 14 bases agree with TRBD2. Germline CDR1 GTSNPN, CDR2 SVGIG (reference sequence). V gave up 0 bases and J gave up 6 bases; unmatched junction bases: 1. The CDR3 spans 14 residues. This chain's CDR3 is CAWSVGTSGSEQYF. CDR3 nucleotide sequence: TGTGCCTGGAGTGTTGGGACTAGCGGGAGCGAGCAGTACTTC. Full variable domain (remainder filled in from reference TRBV30 and TRBJ2-7): SQTIHQWPATLVQPVGSPLSLECTVEGTSNPNLYWYRQAAGRGLQLLFYSVGIGQISSEVPQNLSASRPQDRQFILSSKKLLLSDSGFYLCAWSVGTSGSEQYFGPGTRLTVT.

The chain uses TRBV27 and TRBJ2-3; D gene uncertain. V dropped 6 bases and J dropped 0 bases, with 7 bases sitting between them. The CDR3 runs to 13 residues. Germline lookup yields CDR1 MNHEY and CDR2 SMNVEV (reference sequence). Here the CDR3 reads CASSHYSTDTQYF. CDR3 coding DNA: TGTGCCAGCAGCCACTATAGCACAGATACGCAGTATTTT.

The chain combines TRBV4-2 with TRBJ2-4; the D is unclear. The CDR3 runs 17 residues. Germline-derived CDR1 and CDR2 are LGHNA and YNFKEQ. Trimming took 1 base from V and 0 from J, leaving 13 bases between them. CDR3 sequence: CASSQVGRTVAKNIQYF. DNA of the CDR3: TGTGCCAGCAGCCAAGTTGGCCGTACAGTAGCCAAAAACATTCAGTACTTC.

The V and J genes are TRBV5-1 and TRBJ1-1, with 8 bases that match TRBD1. Per germline, CDR1 SGHRS and CDR2 YFSETQ. This CDR3 spans 13 amino acids. With 3 bases clipped from V and 6 bases from J, the junction kept 4 bases outside the gene matches. The CDR3 nucleotides read TGCGCCAGCAGCTCTGACAGGGGCGCTGAAGCTTTCTTT. Translation: CASSSDRGAEAFF.

This chain links TRBV5-1 with TRBJ1-2; D call uncertain. The CDR3 sequence is 15 residues long. Germline V gene sequence: CDR1 SGHRS, CDR2 YFSETQ. V lost 1 base, J lost 8 bases, and 18 bases lay in between. This CDR3 is CASSLNPERRSGYTF. The CDR3 DNA follows: TGCGCCAGCAGCTTGAACCCAGAACGAAGGAGCGGCTACACCTTC.

This clone was detected only a few times. The chain couples TRBV7-9 to TRBJ2-2; D remains unclear. Germline values: CDR1 SEHNR, CDR2 FQNEAQ (reference sequence). The CDR3 has 14 amino acids. Trimming took off 1 base at V and 1 base at J, with 4 bases between the two ends. The CDR3: CASSLGGNTGELFF. In nucleotides, the CDR3 is TGTGCCAGCAGCTTAGGAGGGAACACCGGGGAGCTGTTTTTT.

This chain joins TRBV6-5 and TRBJ2-5; TRBD1 matches 7 bases. This CDR3 contains 12 residues. J lost 2 bases, V lost 8 bases, and 2 bases had no gene match. Germline V lookup: CDR1 MNHEY, CDR2 SVGAGI. The CDR3 bases are TGTGCCAGCGGGGACAGACAAGAGACCCAGTACTTC. Translation: CASGDRQETQYF.

This chain links TRBV5-1 with TRBJ2-1; 9 positions agree with TRBD1. Germline V gene lookup returns CDR1 SGHRS and CDR2 YFSETQ. CDR3 length: 15 amino acids. J gave up 8 bases and V 4 bases, and 10 bases lay outside the gene matches. The CDR3 loop reads CASSPGTGYWDEQFF. The CDR3 coding sequence is TGCGCCAGCAGCCCCGGGACAGGGTACTGGGATGAGCAGTTCTTC. The variable domain in full, with the rest retrieved from reference TRBV5-1 and TRBJ2-1, is KAGVTQTPRYLIKTRGQQVTLSCSPISGHRSVSWYQQTPGQGLQFLFEYFSETQRNKGNFPGRFSGRQFSNSRSEMNVSTLELGDSALYLCASSPGTGYWDEQFFGPGTRLTVL.

This clone was picked up a small number of times. V usage is TRBV20-1 and J usage is TRBJ1-1; D unclear. The germline V gene encodes CDR1 DFQATT and CDR2 SNEGSKA (reference sequence). The CDR3 is made up of 11 amino acids. Trimming cost V 7 bases and J 1 base, with 7 bases left between them. The CDR3 loop is CSEYRNTEAFF. The DNA for the CDR3 is TGCAGTGAGTACAGGAACACTGAAGCTTTCTTT.

The rearrangement uses TRBV4-1 and TRBJ2-7; 11 bases align to TRBD2. V shed 0 bases, J shed 5 bases, and the junction held 9 bases outside the gene matches. Germline-derived CDR1 and CDR2 are MGHRA and YSYEKL. There are 17 residues in the CDR3. CDR3 sequence reads: CASSQDLSTSGIHEQYF. The CDR3 DNA reads TGCGCCAGCAGCCAAGATCTTTCGACTAGCGGGATCCACGAGCAGTACTTC.

This chain links TRBV18 with TRBJ2-1, with 10 bases fitting TRBD2. Germline lookup yields CDR1 KGHSH and CDR2 LQKENI. V shed 2 bases, J shed 2 bases, and the junction held 3 bases outside the gene matches. The CDR3 covers 16 residues. The CDR3 is CASSPSLAGTYNEQFF. The CDR3 nucleotides read TGTGCCAGCTCACCATCACTAGCGGGGACCTACAATGAGCAGTTCTTC.

This clone was observed a handful of times. The CDR3 nucleotides are TGCGCCAGCAGCCAAGCTGGGACAGGGTCCCACGAGCAGTACTTC. Protein sequence: CASSQAGTGSHEQYF. The genes are TRBV4-3 and TRBJ2-7; 9 nucleotides line up with TRBD1. J lost 5 bases, V lost 1 base, and 6 bases had no gene match. CDR3 size: 15 residues. From germline, CDR1 is LGHNA and CDR2 YSLEER.

This chain links TRBV6-1 with TRBJ2-1; tentatively, D is TRBD2 (6 bases). Trimming cost V 2 bases and J 10 bases, with 24 bases left between them. This CDR3 comprises 17 residues. Germline values: CDR1 MNHNS, CDR2 SASEGT. The CDR3, as DNA: TGTGCCAGCAGTGAATTGATTGGGACTGGGTCCCGAGTAGAGCAGTTCTTC. As protein: CASSELIGTGSRVEQFF.

The rearrangement joins TRBV29-1 to TRBJ2-7; D perhaps matches TRBD1 (7 bases). The CDR3 runs 12 residues. The V end was cut by 7 bases, the J end by 2 bases, with 12 bases between. Germline V gives CDR1 SQVTM, CDR2 ANQGSEA. The CDR3 region has the DNA TGCAGCGCCTCAGGGGGGCCCTACGAGCAGTACTTC. Translated, it gives CSASGGPYEQYF.

This clone was counted only a few times. For the CDR3, the DNA is TGTGCCAGCAGGTGGGACAGCACCGGGGAGCTGTTTTTT. Amino acid sequence: CASRWDSTGELFF. The gene calls are TRBV6-5 and TRBJ2-2; 7 bases line up with TRBD1. The CDR3 has 13 residues. CDR1 MNHEY and CDR2 SVGAGI come from the germline V gene. With V trimmed by 6 bases and J by 4 bases, 2 bases remained unmatched.

The chain combines TRBV9 with TRBJ2-1; D perhaps matches TRBD2 (7 bases). Trimming took off 0 bases at V and 7 bases at J, with 32 bases between the two ends. The CDR3 length is 21 residues. Germline assignment: CDR1 SGDLS and CDR2 YYNGEE. The CDR3 nucleotides read TGTGCCAGCAGCGTAGGCCGGGGATCGGGGGGACGGGGGGCCTTAATGAATGAGCAGTTCTTC. This encodes CASSVGRGSGGRGALMNEQFF.

The gene calls are TRBV30 and TRBJ1-5; D is undetermined. This CDR3 region has 13 residues. CDR1 is GTSNPN and CDR2 is SVGIG in the germline V gene (reference sequence). Trimming left V 0 bases short and J 7 bases short, with 10 bases between. In DNA, the CDR3 is TGTGCCTGGAGTGTAGGTCGGGGACAGCCCCAGCATTTT. This translates into CAWSVGRGQPQHF.

The chain is built from TRBV19 and TRBJ1-1, with D unclear. In germline, CDR1 is LNHDA, CDR2 SQIVND (reference sequence). With 1 base removed from V and 9 bases from J, the gap between germline ends came to 9 bases. This CDR3 comprises 12 residues. The CDR3 DNA is TGTGCCAGTAGTATAGCTGCGGGTAAAGCTTTCTTT. Residues: CASSIAAGKAFF.

The V gene is TRBV29-1, the J gene TRBJ2-1; 7 bases are shared with TRBD2. J was trimmed by 10 bases and V by 8 bases; bases with no gene match: 8. CDR1 and CDR2 from the germline V gene are SQVTM and ANQGSEA. CDR3 length: 11 amino acids. The CDR3 DNA follows: TGCAGCCCCGACGGGGAGGGGGAGCAGTTCTTC. Residues: CSPDGEGEQFF.